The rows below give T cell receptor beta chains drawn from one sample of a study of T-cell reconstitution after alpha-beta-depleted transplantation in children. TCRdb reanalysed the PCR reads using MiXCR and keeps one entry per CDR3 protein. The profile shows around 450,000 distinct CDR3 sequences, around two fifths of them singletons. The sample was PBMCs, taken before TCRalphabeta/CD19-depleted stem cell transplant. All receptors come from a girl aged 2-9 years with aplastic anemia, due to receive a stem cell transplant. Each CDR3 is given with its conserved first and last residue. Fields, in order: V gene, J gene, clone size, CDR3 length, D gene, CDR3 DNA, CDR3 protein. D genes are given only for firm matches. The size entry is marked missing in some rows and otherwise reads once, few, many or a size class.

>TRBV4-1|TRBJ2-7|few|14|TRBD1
TGCGCCAGCAGCCAAGGGGACAGGGGATACGAGCAGTACTTC
CASSQGDRGYEQYF
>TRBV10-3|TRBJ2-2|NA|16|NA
TGTGCCATCAGTGAGTCACCCAGCTTGAACACCGGGGAGCTGTTTTTT
CAISESPSLNTGELFF
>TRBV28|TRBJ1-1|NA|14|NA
TGTGCCAGCAGTTTGCCCGGGGGGCCCACTGAAGCTTTCTTT
CASSLPGGPTEAFF
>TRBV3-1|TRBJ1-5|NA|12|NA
TGTGCCAGCAGTCAAGGCCATCAGCCCCAGCATTTT
CASSQGHQPQHF
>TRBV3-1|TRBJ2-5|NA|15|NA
TGTGCCTCCTGCCAAGAGACAGGAGGGAAAGAGACCCAGTACTTC
CASCQETGGKETQYF
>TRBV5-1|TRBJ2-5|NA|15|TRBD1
TGCGCCAGCAGCCTCACGGGGGACAGGGTAGAGACCCAGTACTTC
CASSLTGDRVETQYF
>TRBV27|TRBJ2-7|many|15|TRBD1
TGTGCCAGCAGTCCCACCATTCGGACAGGGTACGAGCAGTACTTC
CASSPTIRTGYEQYF
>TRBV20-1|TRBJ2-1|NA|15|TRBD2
TGCAGTGCTTCCCCTCTCGAGGGAGGGCCCATTGAGCAGTTCTTC
CSASPLEGGPIEQFF
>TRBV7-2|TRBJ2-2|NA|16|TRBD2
TGTGCCAGCAGTCAAGGACTAGCGGAAAGCACCGGGGAGCTGTTTTTT
CASSQGLAESTGELFF
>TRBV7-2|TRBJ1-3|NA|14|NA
TGTGCCAGCAGCCCTAGGCTCTCTGGAAACACCATATATTTT
CASSPRLSGNTIYF
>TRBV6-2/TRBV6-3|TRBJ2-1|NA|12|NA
TGTGCCAGCGGCGGGGCCCCCAATGAGCAGTTCTTC
CASGGAPNEQFF
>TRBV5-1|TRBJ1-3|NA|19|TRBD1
TGCGCCAGCAGCTTGGCCGGGGTATCCAGGGGGCTGTTAAGAAACACCATATATTTT
CASSLAGVSRGLLRNTIYF
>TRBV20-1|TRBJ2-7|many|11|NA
TGCAGTGCTGGCTTAGTGGCCGAGCAGTACTTC
CSAGLVAEQYF
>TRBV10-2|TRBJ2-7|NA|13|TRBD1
TGCGCCAGCAGTTTGGGACAGGGCCAGGAGCAGTACTTC
CASSLGQGQEQYF
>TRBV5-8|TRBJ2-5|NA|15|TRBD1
TGTGCCAGCAGCTCGACAGGGGGCGCGGAAGAGACCCAGTACTTC
CASSSTGGAEETQYF
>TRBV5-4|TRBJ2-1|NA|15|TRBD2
TGTGCCAGCAGCTTGTTTACTAGCGTTTGGGATGAGCAGTTCTTC
CASSLFTSVWDEQFF
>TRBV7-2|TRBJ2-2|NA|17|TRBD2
TGTGCCAGCAGCCTTCGACTAGCGGGAACCAACACCGGGGAGCTGTTTTTT
CASSLRLAGTNTGELFF
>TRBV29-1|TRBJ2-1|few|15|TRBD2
TGCAGCGTTCGACTAGCGGGAGATCAGTTGGATGAGCAGTTCTTC
CSVRLAGDQLDEQFF
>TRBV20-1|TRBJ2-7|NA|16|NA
TGCAGTGCTAGTCCTCCTGACGCAGGACTATCTTACGAGCAGTACTTC
CSASPPDAGLSYEQYF
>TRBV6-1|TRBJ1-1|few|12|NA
TGTGCCAGCAACGGTCAAACGACTGAAGCTTTCTTT
CASNGQTTEAFF
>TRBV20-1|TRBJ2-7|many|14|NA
TGCAGTGCAACTTCCCCCGGGCTCCTCGGGGAGCAGTACTTC
CSATSPGLLGEQYF
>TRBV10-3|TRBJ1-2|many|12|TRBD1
TGTGCCATCAGTGGACAGGGGTATGGCTACACCTTC
CAISGQGYGYTF
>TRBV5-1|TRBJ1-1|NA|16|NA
TGCGCCAGCAGCTTGGCCGGCAGGGGCAAGGACACTGAAGCTTTCTTT
CASSLAGRGKDTEAFF
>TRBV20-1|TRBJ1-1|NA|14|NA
TGCAGTGCTAGTTCAGACAGGCTAAGCGCTGAAGCTTTCTTT
CSASSDRLSAEAFF
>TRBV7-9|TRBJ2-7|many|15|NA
TGTGCCAGCAGCTTAGTAAGGGCGAGCTCCTACGAGCAGTACTTC
CASSLVRASSYEQYF
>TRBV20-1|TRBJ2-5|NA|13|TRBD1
TGCAGTGCTAGAGGGACAGGGGTTGAGACCCAGTACTTC
CSARGTGVETQYF
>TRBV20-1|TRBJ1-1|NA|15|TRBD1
TGCAGTGCTTATACCGCCGGGACAGGGGTCGCTGAAGCTTTCTTT
CSAYTAGTGVAEAFF
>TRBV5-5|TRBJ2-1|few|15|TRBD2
TGTGCCAGCAGCCATCCTGGACTAGCCTACAATGAGCAGTTCTTC
CASSHPGLAYNEQFF
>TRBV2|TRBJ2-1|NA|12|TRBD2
TGTGCCAGCAGTGATGTGGGACTAGTCCTGTTCTTC
CASSDVGLVLFF
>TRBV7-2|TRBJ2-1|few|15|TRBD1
TGTGCCAGCAGCTTGGGACAGGGGGCGGGGAATGAGCAGTTCTTC
CASSLGQGAGNEQFF
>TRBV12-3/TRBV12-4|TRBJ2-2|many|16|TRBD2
TGTGCCAGCAGCACCTCTGGGGGGGAAGGCACCGGGGAGCTGTTTTTT
CASSTSGGEGTGELFF
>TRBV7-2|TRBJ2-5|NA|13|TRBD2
TGTGCCAGCAGCTTGACTAGCGTAGAGACCCAGTACTTC
CASSLTSVETQYF
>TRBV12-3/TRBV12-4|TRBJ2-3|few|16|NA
TGTGCCAGTCAAGGGGGGAGCTTACGGGGGGCAGATACGCAGTATTTT
CASQGGSLRGADTQYF
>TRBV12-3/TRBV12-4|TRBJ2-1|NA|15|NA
TGTGCCAGCAGTTGGAGGAGGGGGGGGCACCATGAGCAGTTCTTC
CASSWRRGGHHEQFF
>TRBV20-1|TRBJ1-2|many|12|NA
TGCAGTGCTCTTACAGGCATCTATGGCTACACCTTC
CSALTGIYGYTF
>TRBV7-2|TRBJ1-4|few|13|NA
TGTGCCAGCAGCCTGAACAGGGACGAAAAACTGTTTTTT
CASSLNRDEKLFF
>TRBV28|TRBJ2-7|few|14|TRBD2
TGTGCCAGCTCACCATGGACTAGCTCCTACGAGCAGTACTTC
CASSPWTSSYEQYF
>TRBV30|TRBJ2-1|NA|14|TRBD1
TGTGCCTGGAATTGGGACAGGAGCTACAATGAGCAGTTCTTC
CAWNWDRSYNEQFF
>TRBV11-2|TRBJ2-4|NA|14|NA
TGTGCCAGCAGCTTAAGGCTGGCCAAAAACATTCAGTACTTC
CASSLRLAKNIQYF
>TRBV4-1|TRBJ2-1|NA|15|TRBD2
TGCGCCAGCAGCCAAGATGGGAGGGATTACAATGAGCAGTTCTTC
CASSQDGRDYNEQFF
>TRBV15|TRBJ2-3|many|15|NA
TGTGCCACCAGCAGAGATAGGGGCAGCACAGATACGCAGTATTTT
CATSRDRGSTDTQYF
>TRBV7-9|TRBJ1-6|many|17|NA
TGTGCCAGCAGCTTAGGCAGCGAACTCTCCTATAATTCACCCCTCCACTTT
CASSLGSELSYNSPLHF
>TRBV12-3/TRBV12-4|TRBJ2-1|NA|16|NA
TGTGCCAGCAGAACCGATCTTGGCGGGGTCATTAGTGAGCAGTTCTTC
CASRTDLGGVISEQFF
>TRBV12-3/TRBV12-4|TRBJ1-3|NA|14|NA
TGTGCCAGCAGTGAGGACAGACAGCCAAACACCATATATTTT
CASSEDRQPNTIYF
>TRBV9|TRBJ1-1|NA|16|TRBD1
TGTGCCAGCAACCTAATAACAGGGGGCGCTGACACTGAAGCTTTCTTT
CASNLITGGADTEAFF
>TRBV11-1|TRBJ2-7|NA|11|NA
TGTGCCAGCAGTAGCTTCAACGAGCAGTACTTC
CASSSFNEQYF
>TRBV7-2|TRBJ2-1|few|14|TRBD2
TGTGCCAGCAGCTTAGAGCGGGGGAACAATGAGCAGTTCTTC
CASSLERGNNEQFF
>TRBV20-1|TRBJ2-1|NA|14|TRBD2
TGCAGTGCCATAGCGGGAGGGCCTGGCAATGAGCAGTTCTTC
CSAIAGGPGNEQFF
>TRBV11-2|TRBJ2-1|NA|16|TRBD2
TGTGCCAGCAGCCCGGGACTAGCGGGAGTAAGGAATGAGCAGTTCTTC
CASSPGLAGVRNEQFF
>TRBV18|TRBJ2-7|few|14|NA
TGTGCCAGCTCACCAGATTACTTGACGGACGAGCAGTACTTC
CASSPDYLTDEQYF